What follows is one TCR beta chain and its context. The antigen is unknown. The sample comes from a study of cytomegalovirus exposure and HLA in healthy donors. Study-level results: Researchers reported in a later analysis that a missense DCLRE1C variant was tied to TCR beta V- and J-gene trimming. The only immune exposure information that was available was CMV serostatus.

Primers included in the PCR were 60 Vbeta and 13 Jbeta primers. Using immunoSEQ multiplex PCR, the repertoire was profiled, and TCRdb retains in-frame clones only, with some absent. The sample has some 90,000 clones; roughly 80% are singletons. CDR1 SGHTA and CDR2 FQGNSA come from the germline V gene. The V and J ends lost 3 bases and 5 bases respectively, with 17 bases between them. This CDR3 spans 16 amino acids. This clonotype originated in a woman in her forties or fifties in good health and CMV-seropositive. Material: PBMCs. This chain connects TRBV7-2 to TRBJ2-1; possible D gene TRBD2, 5 bases. CDR3: CASSFGYWTPNNEQFF. The CDR3 region has the DNA TGTGCCAGCAGCTTCGGCTATTGGACTCCTAACAATGAGCAGTTCTTC.